This T cell receptor beta chain was identified during a study of Graves' ophthalmopathy and Graves' hyperthyroidism. Study summary: The collection of peripheral blood took place at initial diagnosis, before any treatment.

Other autoimmune disease, uncontrolled infection, pregnancy and lactation led to exclusion. Diagnoses were established from clinical symptoms, serum thyroxine, TRAb, thyroid ultrasound and orbital computed tomography. The starting material, 8 to 10 ml of fresh peripheral blood, provided the PBMCs. Researchers took RNA transcripts and amplified TCR beta CDR3 regions from them. First-round RT-PCR with HTBI primers preceded a second-round multiplex PCR. MiXCR was run by TCRdb on the multiplex PCR reads, yielding one entry per CDR3 protein. The data show 200,000 to 250,000 distinct CDR3 sequences, under 30% seen once. The source is a middle-aged man with Graves' ophthalmopathy. Sequencing used peripheral blood.

CDR3 in amino acids: CASSLWSGRTYETQYF. Here the CDR3 DNA reads TGTGCCAGCAGTTTGTGGAGCGGGAGAACTTATGAGACCCAGTACTTC. The J gene is TRBJ2-5, the V gene TRBV12-3 or TRBV12-4, with 8 bases that match TRBD2. Germline trimming cut 3 bases from V and 5 bases from J; bases unmatched to any gene: 11. There are 16 residues in the CDR3.